This note documents a single T cell receptor (beta chain) sequence. The record originates from a study of control samples from healthy donors and cancer patients. Deletions cut 0 bases from V and 3 bases from J, with 7 bases between. CDR1 and CDR2 from the germline V gene are SGDLS and YYNGEE. The CDR3 runs to 13 residues. Method: immunoSEQ multiplex PCR; TCRdb's copy keeps in-frame clones and lacks some. Among roughly 52,000 clones, around 95% were seen once, and the ten largest hold 1.5% to 2%. This receptor was obtained from a woman in her 30s in good health. The chain has TRBV9 and TRBJ2-7; D is undetermined. Sequenced: blood. In nucleotides, the CDR3 is TGTGCCAGCAGCGTAGGTCAGAACTACGAGCAGTACTTC. This translates into CASSVGQNYEQYF.